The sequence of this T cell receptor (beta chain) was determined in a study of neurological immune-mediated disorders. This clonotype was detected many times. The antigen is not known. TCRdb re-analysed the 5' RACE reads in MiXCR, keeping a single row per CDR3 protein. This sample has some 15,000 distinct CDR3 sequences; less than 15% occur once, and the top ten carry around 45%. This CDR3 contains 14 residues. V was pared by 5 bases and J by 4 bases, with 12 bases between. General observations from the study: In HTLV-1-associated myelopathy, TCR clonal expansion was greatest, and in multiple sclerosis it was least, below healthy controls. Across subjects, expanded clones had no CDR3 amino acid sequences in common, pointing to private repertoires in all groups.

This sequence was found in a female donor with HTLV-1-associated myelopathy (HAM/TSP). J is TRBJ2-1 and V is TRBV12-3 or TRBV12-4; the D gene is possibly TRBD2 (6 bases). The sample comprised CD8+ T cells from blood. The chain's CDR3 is CASSESGTYNEQFF. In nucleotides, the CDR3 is TGTGCCAGCAGTGAGTCCGGGACTTACAATGAGCAGTTCTTC.